Listed below are T cell receptor beta chains from one sample, sequenced in a study of T cell repertoires in cytomegalovirus infection. Their antigens are not known. TCRdb used MiXCR to reprocess the reads, holding one entry per CDR3 protein. In the table there are around 100,000 distinct CDR3 sequences, roughly 39% of which are singletons. The sequencing here drew on CD8+ T cells from cultured PBMCs, taken from culture after CMV antigen stimulation. All receptors derive from a human donor in good health (CMV status not recorded). Some clones in this sample may be carry-over from other donors' samples. The CDR3 runs from the conserved cysteine through the conserved F or W. A D gene is named only where the DNA matches it firmly. The listing skips clone size in some rows; elsewhere it reads once, few, many or a size class.

D	size	V	J	CDR3	DNA
NA	many	TRBV28	TRBJ2-5	CASSLLRQETQYF	TGTGCCAGCAGTTTATTGAGGCAAGAGACCCAGTACTTC
NA	NA	TRBV4-1	TRBJ2-1	CASSQDLSSYNEQFF	TGCGCCAGCAGCCAAGATTTAAGCTCCTACAATGAGCAGTTCTTC
TRBD2	NA	TRBV2	TRBJ2-5	CASRGLAGGRETQYF	TGTGCCAGCAGGGGTCTAGCGGGGGGCCGTGAGACCCAGTACTTC
NA	NA	TRBV7-3	TRBJ1-1	CASSSAWRTEAFF	TGTGCCAGCAGCTCCGCCTGGCGGACTGAAGCTTTCTTT
NA	NA	TRBV7-3	TRBJ2-7	CASSLSMRDEQYF	TGTGCCAGCAGCTTATCGATGCGGGACGAGCAGTACTTC
NA	few	TRBV20-1	TRBJ1-5	CSARETISNQPQHF	TGCAGTGCTAGAGAGACTATTAGCAATCAGCCCCAGCATTTT
NA	NA	TRBV6-4	TRBJ2-3	CASSAAPFTDTQYF	TGTGCCAGCAGTGCGGCCCCATTCACAGATACGCAGTATTTT
NA	few	TRBV7-8	TRBJ2-7	CASSLGGTTYEQYF	TGTGCCAGCAGCTTAGGTGGGACGACCTACGAGCAGTACTTC
NA	NA	TRBV27	TRBJ1-1	CASSLAFPYRGPDTEAFF	TGTGCCAGCAGTTTAGCTTTCCCTTACCGGGGGCCGGACACTGAAGCTTTCTTT
NA	NA	TRBV7-2	TRBJ2-2	CASRSKAGHLTGELFF	TGTGCCAGCAGGTCCAAGGCGGGACACCTAACCGGGGAGCTGTTTTTT
NA	NA	TRBV10-3	TRBJ2-3	CAISSSTDTQYF	TGTGCCATCTCTTCGAGCACAGATACGCAGTATTTT
TRBD2	NA	TRBV27	TRBJ2-1	CASSSLAGGHNEQFF	TGTGCCAGCAGTTCACTAGCGGGGGGGCACAATGAGCAGTTCTTC
TRBD1	NA	TRBV27	TRBJ1-5	CASSLTGVQPQHF	TGTGCCAGCAGTTTGACAGGGGTTCAGCCCCAGCATTTT
TRBD2	few	TRBV27	TRBJ2-1	CASSFSAGGLDEQFF	TGTGCCAGCAGTTTTTCGGCGGGGGGGCTTGATGAGCAGTTCTTC
NA	many	TRBV27	TRBJ1-1	CASTDLGGTEAFF	TGTGCCAGCACCGACTTGGGAGGCACTGAAGCTTTCTTT
NA	NA	TRBV12-3/TRBV12-4	TRBJ2-5	CASSFLRQETQYF	TGTGCCAGCAGTTTCTTGCGTCAAGAGACCCAGTACTTC
TRBD1	NA	TRBV6-6	TRBJ1-5	CASSSPEYRGYQPQHF	TGTGCCAGCAGTTCCCCAGAATACAGGGGCTACCAGCCCCAGCATTTT
TRBD2	NA	TRBV6-6	TRBJ2-2	CASSTSGTSTTGELFF	TGTGCCAGCAGTACCTCCGGGACTAGTACCACCGGGGAGCTGTTTTTT
NA	NA	TRBV4-1	TRBJ1-5	CASSQVQGYQPQHF	TGCGCCAGCAGCCAAGTTCAGGGCTATCAGCCCCAGCATTTT
NA	NA	TRBV11-1	TRBJ2-2	CASRTTENTGELFF	TGTGCCAGCAGAACTACAGAAAACACCGGGGAGCTGTTTTTT
NA	once	TRBV7-6	TRBJ1-2	CASSRGAGDYGYTF	TGTGCCAGCAGCCGTGGGGCTGGTGACTATGGCTACACCTTC
NA	NA	TRBV27	TRBJ1-1	CASSLAGLNIAEAFF	TGTGCCAGCAGTTTAGCCGGGCTGAACATCGCTGAAGCTTTCTTT
TRBD2	NA	TRBV7-6	TRBJ2-7	CASSSETSGGAFSSYEQYF	TGTGCCAGCAGCTCAGAGACTAGCGGGGGGGCCTTCAGCTCCTACGAGCAGTACTTC
NA	NA	TRBV6-6	TRBJ1-1	CASSSTENTEAFF	TGTGCCAGCAGTTCCACAGAGAACACTGAAGCTTTCTTT
NA	NA	TRBV12-5	TRBJ1-6	CASGSGAISPLHF	TGTGCTAGTGGTTCGGGAGCGATTTCACCCCTCCACTTT
TRBD1	NA	TRBV7-9	TRBJ2-1	CASSWGQGGDEQFF	TGTGCCAGCAGCTGGGGACAGGGAGGCGATGAGCAGTTCTTC
TRBD2	NA	TRBV6-5	TRBJ2-3	CASSYSLQRGVFTQYF	TGTGCCAGCAGTTACTCCCTCCAGCGGGGGGTGTTCACGCAGTATTTT
NA	few	TRBV2	TRBJ1-5	CASSESSNQPQHF	TGTGCCAGCAGTGAATCGAGCAATCAGCCCCAGCATTTT
NA	NA	TRBV15	TRBJ1-1	CATSRILTGTPNTEAFF	TGTGCCACCAGCAGGATTCTAACCGGGACACCGAACACTGAAGCTTTCTTT
TRBD1	NA	TRBV29-1	TRBJ1-4	CSVRTGLEEKLFF	TGCAGCGTGAGGACAGGTTTGGAAGAAAAACTGTTTTTT
NA	NA	TRBV12-3/TRBV12-4	TRBJ1-1	CASRGPEAFF	TGTGCCAGCAGGGGTCCTGAAGCTTTCTTT
NA	NA	TRBV7-3	TRBJ1-1	CASSPGTSEAFF	TGTGCCAGCAGCCCCGGGACGAGTGAAGCTTTCTTT
NA	NA	TRBV2	TRBJ2-7	CASKREDRSEQYF	TGTGCCAGCAAAAGGGAAGATCGGTCCGAGCAGTACTTC
NA	NA	TRBV4-1	TRBJ2-7	CASSRSDRAPYEQYF	TGCGCCAGCAGCCGATCGGACAGAGCTCCCTACGAGCAGTACTTC
NA	NA	TRBV5-5	TRBJ2-3	CASSAAGTQYF	TGTGCCAGCAGTGCGGCCGGTACGCAGTATTTT
TRBD2	NA	TRBV11-2	TRBJ2-1	CASLDSGLAGNEQFF	TGTGCCAGCCTAGATTCAGGGCTAGCGGGGAATGAGCAGTTCTTC
NA	NA	TRBV19	TRBJ2-2	CASSIFGSGELFF	TGTGCCAGTAGTATATTTGGGTCCGGGGAGCTGTTTTTT
TRBD1	many	TRBV7-9	TRBJ2-7	CASSPRDSAYEQYF	TGTGCCAGCAGCCCCCGGGACAGTGCCTACGAGCAGTACTTC
NA	many	TRBV6-6	TRBJ2-2	CASTLGSAHGELFF	TGTGCCAGCACCTTAGGGAGCGCCCACGGGGAGCTGTTTTTT
NA	NA	TRBV12-3/TRBV12-4	TRBJ2-1	CASSLHVGLNSYNEQFF	TGTGCCAGCAGCCTCCATGTGGGTTTGAACTCCTACAATGAGCAGTTCTTC
NA	NA	TRBV4-1	TRBJ2-2	CASRHGPANTGELFF	TGCGCCAGCAGACACGGCCCGGCGAACACCGGGGAGCTGTTTTTT
TRBD1	NA	TRBV12-3/TRBV12-4	TRBJ1-4	CASKWTGGYEKLFF	TGTGCCAGCAAGTGGACAGGGGGATATGAAAAACTGTTTTTT
NA	NA	TRBV19	TRBJ2-1	CASSIAQYAYNEQFF	TGTGCCAGTAGTATAGCCCAGTATGCCTACAATGAGCAGTTCTTC
NA	NA	TRBV3-1	TRBJ2-5	CASSSLPGVQYF	TGTGCCAGCAGCTCCCTTCCCGGCGTCCAGTACTTC
NA	few	TRBV9	TRBJ2-7	CASSVGRAAGYEQYF	TGTGCCAGCAGCGTAGGGAGGGCCGCTGGGTACGAGCAGTACTTC
NA	few	TRBV12-3/TRBV12-4	TRBJ1-4	CASSDGGETNEKLFF	TGTGCCAGCAGTGACGGCGGGGAAACTAATGAAAAACTGTTTTTT
NA	NA	TRBV27	TRBJ2-2	CASSLSGGTNTGELFF	TGTGCCAGCAGTCTATCAGGAGGGACGAACACCGGGGAGCTGTTTTTT
NA	NA	TRBV10-3	TRBJ2-1	CAISESGAGTLYNEQFF	TGTGCCATCAGTGAGTCTGGGGCGGGGACCCTCTACAATGAGCAGTTCTTC
TRBD1	few	TRBV20-1	TRBJ2-3	CSGRDREDTQYF	TGCAGTGGAAGGGACAGGGAGGATACGCAGTATTTT
NA	few	TRBV7-2	TRBJ2-7	CASSFSGIYEQYF	TGTGCCAGCAGCTTTTCGGGGATCTACGAGCAGTACTTC
TRBD2	few	TRBV6-2/TRBV6-3	TRBJ2-1	CASSPPSGGWPMGEFF	TGTGCCAGCAGTCCCCCTAGCGGGGGGTGGCCAATGGGGGAGTTCTTC